One and the same sample provided the 25 T cell receptor beta chains below, sequenced in a study of T cell repertoires in ileal Crohn's disease. TCRdb keeps only in-frame clones here, not all; method: immunoSEQ multiplex PCR. Among some 5,000 clones listed, 87% were seen once. Time point noted: proximal margin of the surgical specimen (macroscopically non-inflamed). Specimen: ileal tissue. The receptor set was obtained from an adult with Crohn's disease.

In its sample, this clone ranks as large. In DNA form, the CDR3 reads TGTGCCAGCAGCAGCCGGGACGGAAATTCACCCCTCCACTTT. Translation: CASSSRDGNSPLHF. The chain uses TRBV5-4 and TRBJ1-6; tentatively, D is TRBD1 (5 bases). The V and J ends lost 4 bases and 7 bases respectively, with 12 bases between them. The CDR3 is 14 amino acids. Germline CDR1 reads SGHNT; CDR2 reads YYREEE (reference sequence).

A single count supports this clone. The chain combines TRBV15 with TRBJ2-7; D is perhaps TRBD1 or TRBD2 (5 bases each). There are 16 residues in the CDR3. Germline V lookup: CDR1 LNHNV, CDR2 YYDKDF (reference sequence). V lost 0 bases to trimming and J lost 4 bases, with 16 bases between them. The CDR3 sequence: CATSRDGDGPLYEQYF. CDR3 sequence (DNA): TGTGCCACCAGCAGAGATGGGGACGGACCCCTTTACGAGCAGTACTTC.

The V gene is TRBV18, the J gene TRBJ1-1, with TRBD1 matching over 10 bases. CDR3 length: 14 residues. Per germline, CDR1 KGHSH and CDR2 LQKENI. V lost 3 bases to trimming and J lost 4 bases; unmatched junction nucleotides: 2. In DNA form, the CDR3 reads TGTGCCAGCTCACCGGGACAGGGGATCACTGAAGCTTTCTTT. Its protein product is CASSPGQGITEAFF.

The chain is built from TRBV19 and TRBJ1-2, with D possibly TRBD1 on 6 matching bases. V lost 5 bases and J 3 bases, leaving 13 bases between the germline ends. This CDR3 has 14 residues. The germline V gene encodes CDR1 LNHDA and CDR2 SQIVND (reference sequence). The CDR3 DNA is TGTGCCAGTAGTTCCGACAGGTTCTACTATGGCTACACCTTC. Protein: CASSSDRFYYGYTF.

The CDR3 sequence is CSVFGSGGYEQYF. CDR3 nucleotide sequence: TGCAGCGTTTTTGGTAGCGGCGGCTACGAGCAGTACTTC. This rearrangement joins TRBV29-1 to TRBJ2-7; weak D call: TRBD2 (6 bases). Looked up from germline, CDR1 is SQVTM and CDR2 is ANQGSEA. CDR3 length: 13 amino acids. Deletions cut 5 bases from V and 3 bases from J, with 14 bases between.

In nucleotides, the CDR3 is TGTGCCAGCAGCCTGGCCGGGGGGCAGTTCTTC. It yields the protein CASSLAGGQFF. V and J are TRBV7-2 and TRBJ2-1; TRBD2 is a possible D gene (6 bases). CDR3 length: 11 amino acids. Germline assignment: CDR1 SGHTA and CDR2 FQGNSA. V shed 5 bases and J shed 12 bases, with 11 bases lying between them.

The chain uses TRBV11-2 and TRBJ2-7; D possibly corresponds to TRBD2 (6 bases). Trimming stripped 3 bases from V and 3 bases from J, with 15 bases between. The germline CDR1 and CDR2 sequences are SGHAT and FQNNGV. The CDR3 spans 15 residues. CDR3 region: CASSLISGLNYEQYF. The CDR3, as DNA: TGTGCCAGCAGCTTGATTTCGGGACTTAACTACGAGCAGTACTTC.

The rearrangement uses TRBV6-5 and TRBJ1-1, with 8 positions matching TRBD1. J lost 3 bases, V lost 5 bases, and 5 bases had no gene match. The length of the CDR3 is 14 residues. In germline, CDR1 is MNHEY, CDR2 SVGAGI. The CDR3 spells CASSRPTGDTEAFF. CDR3 sequence (DNA): TGTGCCAGCAGTCGGCCGACAGGGGACACTGAAGCTTTCTTT.

The V gene is TRBV29-1, the J gene TRBJ2-2; TRBD2 agrees at 11 bases. V trimming: 7 bases; J trimming: 4 bases; junction bases outside the gene matches: 2. The germline CDR1 and CDR2 sequences are SQVTM and ANQGSEA. There are 13 residues in the CDR3. CDR3 coding DNA: TGCAGCGGGGGACTAGCGGCCACCGGGGAGCTGTTTTTT. It yields the protein CSGGLAATGELFF.

This sequence joins TRBV20-1 and TRBJ1-4; D is uncertain. The V end was cut by 3 bases, the J end by 8 bases, with 7 bases between. The CDR3 spans 11 residues. Germline lookup yields CDR1 DFQATT and CDR2 SNEGSKA (reference sequence). This chain's CDR3 is CSASYREKLFF. The CDR3 nucleotides read TGCAGTGCTAGTTATAGGGAAAAACTGTTTTTT.

About this clone: Sequence at one end of the junction differs from germline and may be a read error. The rearrangement uses TRBV5-5 and TRBJ2-7, with 7 bases that match TRBD1. CDR1 and CDR2 from the germline V gene are SGHKS and YYEKEE (reference sequence). The CDR3 has 12 amino acids. CDR3 sequence: CASSGTVWQGVF. The CDR3 DNA is TGTGCCAGCAGCGGAACCGTCTGGCAGGGGGTCTTC.

V usage is TRBV6-4 and J usage is TRBJ2-6; D is ambiguous. This CDR3 region has 14 residues. In germline, CDR1 is MRHNA, CDR2 SNTAGT. The germline V and J ends were trimmed by 4 bases and 0 bases, with 4 bases remaining between them. CDR3 sequence (DNA): TGTGCCAGCAGTGCTAACTCTGGGGCCAACGTCCTGACTTTC. As protein: CASSANSGANVLTF.

This rearrangement joins TRBV7-2 to TRBJ2-2; the match to TRBD2 covers 8 bases. This CDR3 spans 15 amino acids. V was pared by 7 bases and J by 5 bases, with 9 bases of the junction left unmatched. Germline V CDR1 and CDR2: SGHTA, FQGNSA. CDR3 residues: CASTRAGEATGELFF. The CDR3 nucleotides are TGTGCCAGCACCAGAGCGGGAGAGGCGACCGGGGAGCTGTTTTTT.

The chain combines TRBV13 with TRBJ1-1, with 7 bases lining up with TRBD1. Germline trimming cut 5 bases from V and 6 bases from J; bases unmatched to any gene: 6. The CDR3 runs 13 residues. Germline CDR1 reads PRHDT; CDR2 reads FYEKMQ (reference sequence). The CDR3 loop is CASSPRQGPEAFF. In DNA, the CDR3 is TGTGCCAGCAGCCCGAGACAGGGCCCTGAAGCTTTCTTT.

V gene TRBV15 combines with J gene TRBJ2-7; D is perhaps TRBD1 or TRBD2 (7 bases each). Germline assignment: CDR1 LNHNV and CDR2 YYDKDF (reference sequence). The CDR3 loop spans 16 amino acids. V lost 2 bases, J lost 0 bases, and 14 bases lay in between. CDR3: CATSRLSGGGSYEQYF. The CDR3 region has the DNA TGTGCCACCAGCAGACTATCAGGGGGGGGCTCCTACGAGCAGTACTTC. Supplemented by reference TRBV15 and TRBJ2-7, the full variable domain reads DAMVIQNPRYQVTQFGKPVTLSCSQTLNHNVMYWYQQKSSQAPKLLFHYYDKDFNNEADTPDNFQSRRPNTSFCFLDIRSPGLGDTAMYLCATSRLSGGGSYEQYFGPGTRLTVT.

The table lists this clone with a count of one. V and J are TRBV5-1 and TRBJ2-7, with D possibly matching TRBD2 (6 bases). With 4 bases removed from V and 1 base from J, the gap between germline ends came to 15 bases. Per germline, CDR1 SGHRS and CDR2 YFSETQ. This CDR3 has 15 amino acids. The CDR3 sequence: CASSQQPGTSYEQYF. DNA for the CDR3: TGCGCCAGCAGCCAACAGCCTGGGACTTCCTACGAGCAGTACTTC.

This clone was detected only a few times. The rearrangement joins TRBV27 to TRBJ2-3; D is unresolved. Germline V gene sequence: CDR1 MNHEY, CDR2 SMNVEV (reference sequence). V dropped 5 bases and J dropped 5 bases, with 8 bases sitting between them. The length of the CDR3 is 12 residues. DNA for the CDR3: TGTGCCAGCAGTCCCCTGGGAGATACGCAGTATTTT. Its translation: CASSPLGDTQYF.

J is TRBJ1-5 and V is TRBV6-5, with D uncertain. V was pared by 2 bases and J by 2 bases, with 4 bases between. The CDR3 contains 13 residues. Germline loops: CDR1 MNHEY, CDR2 SVGAGI. DNA for the CDR3: TGTGCCAGCAGTTACGGACGCAATCAGCCCCAGCATTTT. This translates into CASSYGRNQPQHF.

The genes are TRBV19 and TRBJ2-7; D is unresolved. In germline, CDR1 is LNHDA, CDR2 SQIVND (reference sequence). Trimming left V 5 bases short and J 2 bases short, with 16 bases between. The CDR3 contains 15 residues. CDR3 sequence (DNA): TGTGCCAGTAGTGACCCAGGAGCTCCCGCCTACGAGCAGTACTTC. Translation gives CASSDPGAPAYEQYF.

This chain connects TRBV12-5 to TRBJ2-7, with D tentatively TRBD2 (6 bases). Germline CDR1 reads LGHNT; CDR2 reads FRNRAP. CDR3 length: 13 amino acids. V was shortened by 5 bases and J by 7 bases, with 15 bases between the two germline ends. The DNA of the CDR3 is TGTGCTAGTGGTCCTGACGAAGCGGGTGAGCAGTACTTC. Amino acid sequence: CASGPDEAGEQYF.

V gene TRBV10-2 combines with J gene TRBJ2-3; 8 nucleotides align to TRBD1. The CDR3 extends over 14 amino acids. V gave up 4 bases and J gave up 6 bases; unmatched junction bases: 6. Looked up from germline, CDR1 is WSHSY and CDR2 is SAAADI. The CDR3 coding sequence is TGCGCCAGCAGTGGGGGGACAGGATCCGATACGCAGTATTTT. It is translated as CASSGGTGSDTQYF.

A few counts support this clone. The V call is TRBV9, the J call TRBJ2-1; D is possibly TRBD1 (5 bases). Germline loops: CDR1 SGDLS, CDR2 YYNGEE. The CDR3 is made up of 14 amino acids. Deletions cut 1 base from V and 5 bases from J, with 10 bases between. The CDR3: CASSVRQTDNEQFF. CDR3 coding DNA: TGTGCCAGCAGCGTAAGACAGACAGACAATGAGCAGTTCTTC.

The chain joins TRBV5-8 to TRBJ1-5; D is ambiguous. This CDR3 has 12 amino acids. Trimming removed 2 bases from V and 4 bases from J, with 4 bases in between. CDR1 is SGHTS, CDR2 YDEGEE, per germline. The CDR3 sequence: CASSFANQPQHF. In nucleotides, the CDR3 is TGTGCCAGCAGCTTCGCTAATCAGCCCCAGCATTTT. Using reference TRBV5-8 and TRBJ1-5 for the parts outside the CDR3, the full variable domain is EAGVTQSPTHLIKTRGQQATLRCSPISGHTSVYWYQQALGLGLQFLLWYDEGEERNRGNFPPRFSGRQFPNYSSELNVNALELEDSALYLCASSFANQPQHFGDGTRLSIL.

The chain uses TRBV5-1 and TRBJ2-7, with D possibly TRBD1 on 5 matching bases. V lost 0 bases and J lost 4, with 11 bases in between. Per the germline V gene, CDR1 is SGHRS and CDR2 is YFSETQ. This CDR3 has 14 amino acids. CDR3 sequence reads: CASSLDTSGYEQYF. The CDR3 DNA sequence: TGCGCCAGCAGCTTGGATACATCAGGGTACGAGCAGTACTTC.

The chain couples TRBV6-6 to TRBJ1-4; D is unclear. The V end lost 0 bases, the J end lost 5 bases, and 1 base lay between the germline ends. Germline values: CDR1 MNHNY, CDR2 SVGAGI (reference sequence). This CDR3 region has 12 residues. This chain's CDR3 is CASSYSNEKLFF. DNA of the CDR3: TGTGCCAGCAGTTACTCGAATGAAAAACTGTTTTTT.